This T cell receptor beta chain was captured by sequencing in a study of low-dose radiotherapy and immunotherapy resistance in tumors (dated 2022 in TCRdb). Background on the whole study: In Cohort 1, each fraction delivered 0.5 Gy every 2 weeks, and the prescribed total PTV dose was 6.5 Gy. The trial did not randomize participants into treatment groups. Eight patients were included in the translational analysis: three from the first dose cohort and the first five from the second dose cohort. Aspirin 300 mg was taken orally once daily by patients for four cycles, starting on cycle 1 day 1. Cohort 2 received 1 Gy per fraction every two weeks, with a total of 13 Gy over 26 weeks. Patients were given nivolumab as a 240 mg flat dose every two weeks and ipilimumab at 1 mg/kg every six weeks, with both drugs delivered intravenously. Every two weeks, patients got intravenous cyclophosphamide at 200 mg/m2, given one day ahead of each radiation and immunotherapy administration.

This sample was sequenced with an Illumina HiSeq 2500. First-strand cDNA was synthesized with Superscript III and a set of TRAV- and TRBV-specific primers, covering both TCRalpha and TCRbeta chains. TCRs were amplified for about 20 PCR cycles with Phusion, using a constant-region primer paired with the adapter attached to the V primers. The MessageAmp II aRNA Amplification Kit was used to amplify the isolated mRNA, with in vitro transcription run for approximately 15 hours at 37 degrees C. The Dynabeads mRNA DIRECT Purification Kit was used to isolate mRNA for TCR sequencing. Indexed Illumina adapters were added in a second roughly 25-cycle Phusion PCR, and the resulting products were purified with AMPure XP beads. On the study's bioinformatics: Using custom Perl scripts, TCR sequences that encoded the same protein were pooled, out-of-frame sequences were dropped, and the abundance of each clonotype was calculated. Any TCR sequence backed by just one read was left out of the analysis. Shannon entropy, Gini index, clonality, richness, and the frequency of TCRs shared between repertoires were included as repertoire metrics. TCRdb passed the public sequencing reads through fastp at Q25 and MiXCR, retaining productive beta sequences. Every distinct CDR3 protein forms one entry, paired with its most common genes and DNA. The authors' filters were not applied to this entry. Within this sample are tens of thousands of distinct CDR3 sequences, with about 49% of them counted one time only. 4.5% to 6.5% of the sample is taken by the ten largest.

In the paper's terms, the time point label means: after trial treatment. What this sample's treatment or condition label stands for: LDRT plus nivolumab, ipilimumab, low-dose cyclophosphamide and aspirin (RACIN trial). Donors were enrolled in RACIN, a single-arm phase I dose-escalation trial combining nivolumab, ipilimumab, aspirin, low-dose cyclophosphamide and low-dose radiotherapy. Patients with advanced, TIL-negative solid tumors were considered eligible. Reading from cysteine to phenylalanine, the CDR3 counts 16 amino acids. The entry retains the CDR3 DNA only, 48 bases that are in frame from base 1. V loses 5 bases of germline sequence and J loses 0 bases, and the interval between the two ends is 17 bases. The germline V gene provides CDR1 SGHTA and CDR2 FQGNSA. This clonotype was counted only a few times. What antigen it recognizes has not been identified. Qualities for individual bases were not recorded, and no much larger clone is one base off.

This specimen consisted of PBMCs, obtained after low-dose radiotherapy plus immunotherapy. The TCR comes from a male donor with gallbladder cancer. This sequence uses TRBV7-2 and TRBJ2-7; matching of 6 bases hints at TRBD1 as the D gene. The CDR3 here reads CASSPWRSGVSYEQYF. At the DNA level, the sequence is TGTGCCAGCAGCCCATGGAGGTCAGGGGTCTCCTACGAGCAGTACTTC.